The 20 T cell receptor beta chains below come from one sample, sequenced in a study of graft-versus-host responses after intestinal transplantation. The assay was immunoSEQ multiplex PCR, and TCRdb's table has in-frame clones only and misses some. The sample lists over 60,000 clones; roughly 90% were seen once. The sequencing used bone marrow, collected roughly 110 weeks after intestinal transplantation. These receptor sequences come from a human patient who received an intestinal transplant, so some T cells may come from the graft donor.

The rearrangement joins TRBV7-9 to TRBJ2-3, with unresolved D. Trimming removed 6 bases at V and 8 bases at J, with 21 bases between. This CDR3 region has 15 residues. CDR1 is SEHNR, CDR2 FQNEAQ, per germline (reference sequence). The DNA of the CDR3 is TGTGCCAGCAGACTCCTGGCCCTGGGGTCGGGTACGCAGTATTTT. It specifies CASRLLALGSGTQYF.

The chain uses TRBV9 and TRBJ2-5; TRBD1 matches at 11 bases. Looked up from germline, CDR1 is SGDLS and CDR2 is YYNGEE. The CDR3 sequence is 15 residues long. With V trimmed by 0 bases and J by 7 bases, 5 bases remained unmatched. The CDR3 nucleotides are TGTGCCAGCAGCGTAGGGACAGGGGGCGCGGGGACCCAGTACTTC. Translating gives CASSVGTGGAGTQYF.

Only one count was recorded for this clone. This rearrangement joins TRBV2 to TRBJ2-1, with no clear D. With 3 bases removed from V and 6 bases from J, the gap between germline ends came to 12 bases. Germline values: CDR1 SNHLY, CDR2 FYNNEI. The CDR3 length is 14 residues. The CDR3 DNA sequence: TGTGCCAGCAGTGAGATCTTAGCAGGCAATGAGCAGTTCTTC. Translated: CASSEILAGNEQFF.

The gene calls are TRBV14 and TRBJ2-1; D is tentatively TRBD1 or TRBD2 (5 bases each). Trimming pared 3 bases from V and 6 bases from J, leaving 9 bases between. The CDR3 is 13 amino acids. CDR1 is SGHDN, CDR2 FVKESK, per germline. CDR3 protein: CASSQRGANEQFF. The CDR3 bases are TGTGCCAGCAGCCAGCGAGGGGCCAATGAGCAGTTCTTC.

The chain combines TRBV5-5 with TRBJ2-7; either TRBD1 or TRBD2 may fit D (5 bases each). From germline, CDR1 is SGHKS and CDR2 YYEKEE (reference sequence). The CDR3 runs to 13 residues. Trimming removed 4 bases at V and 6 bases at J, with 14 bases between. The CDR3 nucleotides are TGTGCCAGCAGCGACACCCCGGGACGCGAGCAGTACTTC. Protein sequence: CASSDTPGREQYF.

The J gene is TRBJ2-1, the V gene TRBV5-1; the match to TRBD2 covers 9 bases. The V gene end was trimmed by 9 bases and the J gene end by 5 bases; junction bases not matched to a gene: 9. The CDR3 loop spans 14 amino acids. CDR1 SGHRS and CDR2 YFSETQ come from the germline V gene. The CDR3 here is CATKGREGHNEQFF. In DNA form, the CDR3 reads TGCGCCACCAAGGGGCGGGAGGGCCACAATGAGCAGTTCTTC.

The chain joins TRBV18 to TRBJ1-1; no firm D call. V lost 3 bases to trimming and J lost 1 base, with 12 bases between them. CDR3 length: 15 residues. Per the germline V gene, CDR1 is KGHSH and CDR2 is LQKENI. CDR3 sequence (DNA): TGTGCCAGCTCACCTTTTCAGGAAGGGAACACTGAAGCTTTCTTT. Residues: CASSPFQEGNTEAFF.

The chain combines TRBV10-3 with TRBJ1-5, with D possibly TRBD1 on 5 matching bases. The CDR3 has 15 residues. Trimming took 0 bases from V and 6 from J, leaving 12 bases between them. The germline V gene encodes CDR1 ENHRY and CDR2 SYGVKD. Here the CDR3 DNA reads TGTGCCATCAGTGAGTCTGCTCAGGGAGGTCAGCCCCAGCATTTT. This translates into CAISESAQGGQPQHF.

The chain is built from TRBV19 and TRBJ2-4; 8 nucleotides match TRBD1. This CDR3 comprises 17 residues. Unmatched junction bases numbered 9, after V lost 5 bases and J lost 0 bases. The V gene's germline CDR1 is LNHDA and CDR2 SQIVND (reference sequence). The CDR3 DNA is TGTGCCAGTAGTCGGACAGGGCGGCCTCAAGCCAAAAACATTCAGTACTTC. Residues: CASSRTGRPQAKNIQYF.

The DNA of the CDR3 is TGCAGCGTTGTCGGCTACAATGAGCAGTTCTTC. Translation gives CSVVGYNEQFF. This chain uses TRBV29-1 with TRBJ2-1; D remains ambiguous. Looked up from germline, CDR1 is SQVTM and CDR2 is ANQGSEA. CDR3 length: 11 residues. V lost 4 bases, J lost 3 bases, and 4 bases lay in between.

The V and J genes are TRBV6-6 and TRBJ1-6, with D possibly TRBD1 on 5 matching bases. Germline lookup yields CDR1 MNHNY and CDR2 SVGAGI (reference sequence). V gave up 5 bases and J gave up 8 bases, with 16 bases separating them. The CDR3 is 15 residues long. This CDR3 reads CASSRDGVVDSPLHF. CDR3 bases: TGTGCCAGCAGTAGGGACGGAGTCGTGGATTCACCCCTCCACTTT.

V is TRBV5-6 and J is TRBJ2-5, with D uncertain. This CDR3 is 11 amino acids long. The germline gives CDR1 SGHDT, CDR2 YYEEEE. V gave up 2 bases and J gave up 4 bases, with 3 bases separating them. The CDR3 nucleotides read TGTGCCAGCAGCTTTTCAGAGACCCAGTACTTC. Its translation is CASSFSETQYF.

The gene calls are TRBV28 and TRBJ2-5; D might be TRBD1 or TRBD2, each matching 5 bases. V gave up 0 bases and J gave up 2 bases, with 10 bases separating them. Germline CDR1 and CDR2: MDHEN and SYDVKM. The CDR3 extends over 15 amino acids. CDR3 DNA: TGTGCCAGCAGTTTATGGGGGGTAACACAAGAGACCCAGTACTTC. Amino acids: CASSLWGVTQETQYF. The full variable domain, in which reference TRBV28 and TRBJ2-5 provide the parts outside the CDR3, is DVKVTQSSRYLVKRTGEKVFLECVQDMDHENMFWYRQDPGLGLRLIYFSYDVKMKEKGDIPEGYSVSREKKERFSLILESASTNQTSMYLCASSLWGVTQETQYFGPGTRLLVL.

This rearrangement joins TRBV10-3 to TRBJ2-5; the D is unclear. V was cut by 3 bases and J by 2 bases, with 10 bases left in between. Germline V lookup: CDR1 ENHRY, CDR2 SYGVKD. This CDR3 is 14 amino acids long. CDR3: CAISEPAEQETQYF. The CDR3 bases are TGTGCCATCAGTGAACCGGCAGAACAAGAGACCCAGTACTTC.

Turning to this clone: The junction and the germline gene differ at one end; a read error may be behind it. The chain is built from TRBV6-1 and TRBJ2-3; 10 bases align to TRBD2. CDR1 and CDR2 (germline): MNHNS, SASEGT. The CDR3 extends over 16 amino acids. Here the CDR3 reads CASSELAGVGTDAQYF. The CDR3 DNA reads TGTGCCAGCAGTGAACTAGCGGGAGTTGGCACAGATGCGCAGTATTTT.

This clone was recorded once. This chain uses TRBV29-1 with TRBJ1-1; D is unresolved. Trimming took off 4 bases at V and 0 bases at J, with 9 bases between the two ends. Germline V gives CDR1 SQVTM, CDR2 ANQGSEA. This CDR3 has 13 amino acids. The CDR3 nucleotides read TGCAGCGTTGCGACAAGGATGAACACTGAAGCTTTCTTT. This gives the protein CSVATRMNTEAFF. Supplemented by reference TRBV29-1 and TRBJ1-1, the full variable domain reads SAVISQKPSRDICQRGTSLTIQCQVDSQVTMMFWYRQQPGQSLTLIATANQGSEATYESGFVIDKFPISRPNLTFSTLTVSNMSPEDSSIYLCSVATRMNTEAFFGQGTRLTVV.

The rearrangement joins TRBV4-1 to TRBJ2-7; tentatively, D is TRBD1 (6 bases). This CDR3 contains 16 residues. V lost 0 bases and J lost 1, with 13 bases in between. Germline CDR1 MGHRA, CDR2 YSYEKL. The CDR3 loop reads CASSQDDTGRSYEQYF. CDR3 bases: TGCGCCAGCAGCCAAGATGATACAGGGAGATCCTACGAGCAGTACTTC.

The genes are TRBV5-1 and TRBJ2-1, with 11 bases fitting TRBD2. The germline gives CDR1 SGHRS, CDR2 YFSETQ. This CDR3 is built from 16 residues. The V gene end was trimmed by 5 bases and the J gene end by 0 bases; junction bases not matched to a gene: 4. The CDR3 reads CASRTSGIPSYNEQFF. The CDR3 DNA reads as TGCGCCAGCAGGACTAGCGGGATACCCTCCTACAATGAGCAGTTCTTC.

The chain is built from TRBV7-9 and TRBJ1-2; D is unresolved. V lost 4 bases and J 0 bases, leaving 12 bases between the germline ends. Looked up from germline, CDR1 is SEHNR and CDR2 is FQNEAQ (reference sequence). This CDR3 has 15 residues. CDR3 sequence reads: CASSSQEHPNYGYTF. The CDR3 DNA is TGTGCCAGCAGCTCCCAGGAGCATCCTAACTATGGCTACACCTTC. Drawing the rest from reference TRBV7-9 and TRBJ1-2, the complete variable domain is DTGVSQNPRHKITKRGQNVTFRCDPISEHNRLYWYRQTLGQGPEFLTYFQNEAQLEKSRLLSDRFSAERPKGSFSTLEIQRTEQGDSAMYLCASSSQEHPNYGYTFGSGTRLTVV.

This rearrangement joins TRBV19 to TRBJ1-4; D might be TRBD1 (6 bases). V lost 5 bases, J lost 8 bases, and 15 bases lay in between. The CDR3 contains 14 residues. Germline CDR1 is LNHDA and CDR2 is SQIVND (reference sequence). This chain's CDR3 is CASSGDTPREKLFF. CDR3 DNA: TGTGCCAGTAGTGGGGACACGCCGAGGGAAAAACTGTTTTTT.